This T cell receptor beta chain was retrieved from a study of blood T cells in healthy people across ages. Whole-study results and caveats: The fall in TCR beta diversity per million T cells was roughly linear with age.

Staff drew around 10 milliliters of peripheral blood from each donor. A sample-barcoded 5' primer and a J-beta primer mix were used in a second PCR of roughly 7 to 12 cycles. TCRdb processed the 5' RACE reads anew with MiXCR; each CDR3 protein has one entry. The sample has hundreds of thousands of distinct CDR3 sequences, roughly 50% seen once. V was trimmed by 5 bases and J by 7 bases, leaving 8 bases between them. Germline CDR1 is DFQATT and CDR2 is SNEGSKA (reference sequence). The CDR3 covers 11 residues. This clonotype was seen once. The antigen is undetermined. The sequence was collected from a man under 40 in good health. Sequencing was carried out using blood. The J gene is TRBJ2-2, the V gene TRBV20-1; the D is unclear. CDR3 residues: CSARSDGELFF. The CDR3 DNA reads TGCAGTGCTCGGAGCGACGGGGAGCTGTTTTTT.